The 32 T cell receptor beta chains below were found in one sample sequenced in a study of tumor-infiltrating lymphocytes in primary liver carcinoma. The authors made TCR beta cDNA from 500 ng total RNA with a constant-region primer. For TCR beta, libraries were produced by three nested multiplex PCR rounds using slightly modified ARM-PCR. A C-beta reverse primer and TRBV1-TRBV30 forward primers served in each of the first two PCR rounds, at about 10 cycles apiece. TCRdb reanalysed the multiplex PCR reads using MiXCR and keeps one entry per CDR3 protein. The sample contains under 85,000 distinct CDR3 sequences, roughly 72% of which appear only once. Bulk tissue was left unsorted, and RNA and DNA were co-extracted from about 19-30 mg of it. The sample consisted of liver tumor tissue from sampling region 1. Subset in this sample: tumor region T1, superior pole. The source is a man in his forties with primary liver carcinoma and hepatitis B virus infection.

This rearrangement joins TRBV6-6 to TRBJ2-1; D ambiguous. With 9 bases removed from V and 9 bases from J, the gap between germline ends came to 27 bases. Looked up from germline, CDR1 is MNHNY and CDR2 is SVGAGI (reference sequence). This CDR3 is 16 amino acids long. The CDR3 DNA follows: TGTGCCAGTAGTCTTACTCGCCGACATCCAGGAAGTGAGCAGTTCTTC. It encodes CASSLTRRHPGSEQFF.

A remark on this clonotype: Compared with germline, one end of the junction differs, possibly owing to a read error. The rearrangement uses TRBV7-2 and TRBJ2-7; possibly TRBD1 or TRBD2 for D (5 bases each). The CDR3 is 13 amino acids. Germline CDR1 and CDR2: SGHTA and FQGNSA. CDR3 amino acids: CASSFGGSCEQYF. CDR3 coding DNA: TGTGCCAGTAGTTTTGGGGGTTCCTGCGAGCAGTACTTC.

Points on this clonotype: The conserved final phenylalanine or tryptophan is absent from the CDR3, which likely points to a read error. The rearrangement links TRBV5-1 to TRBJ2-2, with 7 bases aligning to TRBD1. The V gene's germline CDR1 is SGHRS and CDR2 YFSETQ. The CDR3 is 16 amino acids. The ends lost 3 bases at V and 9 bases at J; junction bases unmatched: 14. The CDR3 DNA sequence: TGCGCCAGCAGCTCGCGAACTGGGACAGTCGCCTGGGAGCTGTTTTCT. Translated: CASSSRTGTVAWELFS.

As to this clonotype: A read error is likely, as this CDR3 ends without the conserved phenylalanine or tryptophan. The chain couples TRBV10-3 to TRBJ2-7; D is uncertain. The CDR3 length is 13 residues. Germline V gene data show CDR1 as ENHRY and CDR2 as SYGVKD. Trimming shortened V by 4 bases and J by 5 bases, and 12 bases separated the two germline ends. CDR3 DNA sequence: TGTGCCATCAGTGGGCTGGCGGACCACGAGCAGTACCTC. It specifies CAISGLADHEQYL.

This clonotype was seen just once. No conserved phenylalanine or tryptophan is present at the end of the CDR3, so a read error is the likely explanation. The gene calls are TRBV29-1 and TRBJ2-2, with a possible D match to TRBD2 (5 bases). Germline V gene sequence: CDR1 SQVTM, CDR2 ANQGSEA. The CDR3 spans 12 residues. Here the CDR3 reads CSVGLPTGKLFV. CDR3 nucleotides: TGCAGCGTCGGACTCCCCACCGGGAAGCTGTTTGTT.

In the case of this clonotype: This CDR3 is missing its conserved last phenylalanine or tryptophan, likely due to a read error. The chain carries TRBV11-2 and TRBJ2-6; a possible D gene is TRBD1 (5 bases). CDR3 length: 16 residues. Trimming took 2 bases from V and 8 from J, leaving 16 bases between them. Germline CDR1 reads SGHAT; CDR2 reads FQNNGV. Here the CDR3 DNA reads TGTGCCAGCAGCTTATCGCAGGGAAGAGGACCCAACGTCCTGACTTAC. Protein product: CASSLSQGRGPNVLTY.

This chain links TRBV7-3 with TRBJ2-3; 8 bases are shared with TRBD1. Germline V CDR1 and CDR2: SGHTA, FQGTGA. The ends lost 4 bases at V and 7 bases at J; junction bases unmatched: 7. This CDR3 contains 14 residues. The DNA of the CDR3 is TGTGCCAGCAGCTCGGCCGGGACAGGATATACGCAGTATTTT. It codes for CASSSAGTGYTQYF.

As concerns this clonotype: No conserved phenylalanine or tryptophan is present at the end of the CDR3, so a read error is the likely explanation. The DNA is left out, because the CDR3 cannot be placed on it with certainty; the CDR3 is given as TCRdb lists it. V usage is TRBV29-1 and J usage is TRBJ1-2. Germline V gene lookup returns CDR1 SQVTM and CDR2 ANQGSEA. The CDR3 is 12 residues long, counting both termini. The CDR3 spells CSVEHEGYGYIS.

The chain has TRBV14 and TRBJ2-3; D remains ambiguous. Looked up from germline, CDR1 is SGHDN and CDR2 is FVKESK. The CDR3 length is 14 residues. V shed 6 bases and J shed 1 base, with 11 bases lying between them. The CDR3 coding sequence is TGTGCCAGCAGTATCTTGGCTGGCACAGATACGCAGTATTTT. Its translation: CASSILAGTDTQYF.

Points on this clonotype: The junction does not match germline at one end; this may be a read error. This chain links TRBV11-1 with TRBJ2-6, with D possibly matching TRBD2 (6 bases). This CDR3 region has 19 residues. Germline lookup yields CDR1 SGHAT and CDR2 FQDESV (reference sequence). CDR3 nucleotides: TGTGTCAGCAGCCCCCGGGGGAGCGATGTTAACTCTGGGGCCAACGTCCTGAGTTTC. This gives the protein CVSSPRGSDVNSGANVLSF.

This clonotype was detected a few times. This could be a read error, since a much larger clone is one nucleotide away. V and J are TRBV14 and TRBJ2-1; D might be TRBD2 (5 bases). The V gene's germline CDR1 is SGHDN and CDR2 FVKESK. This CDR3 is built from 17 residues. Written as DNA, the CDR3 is TGTGCCAGCGGCCACCCAGGACTCCGAAGCTCCTACAATGAGCAGTTCTTC. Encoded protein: CASGHPGLRSSYNEQFF.

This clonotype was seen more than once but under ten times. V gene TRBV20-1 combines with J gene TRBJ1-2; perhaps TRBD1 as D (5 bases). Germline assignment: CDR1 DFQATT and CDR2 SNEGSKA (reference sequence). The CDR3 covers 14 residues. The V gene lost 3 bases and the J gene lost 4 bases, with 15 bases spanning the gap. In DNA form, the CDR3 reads TGCAGTGCTAGTAACGAGGGGTTAGGCTATGGCTACACCTTC. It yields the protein CSASNEGLGYGYTF.

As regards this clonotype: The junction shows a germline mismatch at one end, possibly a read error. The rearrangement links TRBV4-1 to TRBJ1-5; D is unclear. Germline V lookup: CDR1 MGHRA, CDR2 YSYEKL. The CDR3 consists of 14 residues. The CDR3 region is CVSSQETQSMPQHF. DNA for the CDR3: TGCGTCAGCAGCCAAGAAACGCAGAGCATGCCCCAGCATTTC.

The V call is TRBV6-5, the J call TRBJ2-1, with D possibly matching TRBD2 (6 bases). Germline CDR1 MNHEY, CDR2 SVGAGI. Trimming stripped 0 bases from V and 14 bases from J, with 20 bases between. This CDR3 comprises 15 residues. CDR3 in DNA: TGTGCCAGCAGTTACTCGAGTGCTAACGGGAGTCGGAAGTTCTTC. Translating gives CASSYSSANGSRKFF.

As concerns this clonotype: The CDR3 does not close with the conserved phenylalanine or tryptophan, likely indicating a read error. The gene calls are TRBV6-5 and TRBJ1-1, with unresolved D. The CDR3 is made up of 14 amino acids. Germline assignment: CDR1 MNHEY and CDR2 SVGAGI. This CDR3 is CASSYGGVNTEAFY. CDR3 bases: TGTGCTAGCAGTTATGGCGGGGTGAACACTGAAGCTTTCTAT.

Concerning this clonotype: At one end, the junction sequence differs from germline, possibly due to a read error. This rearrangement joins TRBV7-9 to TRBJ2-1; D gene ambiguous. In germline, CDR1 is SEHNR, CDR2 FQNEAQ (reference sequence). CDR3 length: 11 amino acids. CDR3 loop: CTSFGNGEQFF. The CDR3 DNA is TGTACCAGCTTCGGCAACGGAGAGCAGTTCTTC.

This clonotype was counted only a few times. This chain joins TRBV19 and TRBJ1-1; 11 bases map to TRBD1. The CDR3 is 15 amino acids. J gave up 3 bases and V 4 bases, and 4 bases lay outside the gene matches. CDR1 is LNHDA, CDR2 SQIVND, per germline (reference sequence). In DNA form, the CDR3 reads TGTGCCAGTAGTAACCCGGGACAGGGGGACACTGAAGCTTTCTTT. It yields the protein CASSNPGQGDTEAFF.

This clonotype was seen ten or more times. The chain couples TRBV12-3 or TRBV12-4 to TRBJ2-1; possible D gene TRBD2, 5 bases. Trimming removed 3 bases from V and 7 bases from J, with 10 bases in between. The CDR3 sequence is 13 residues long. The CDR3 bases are TGTGCCAGCAGTTTTACAAGAGGGAATGAGCAGTTCTTC. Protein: CASSFTRGNEQFF.

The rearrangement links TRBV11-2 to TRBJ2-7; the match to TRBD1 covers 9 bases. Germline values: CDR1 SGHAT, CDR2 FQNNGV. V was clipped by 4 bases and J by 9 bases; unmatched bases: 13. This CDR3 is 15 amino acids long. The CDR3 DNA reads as TGTGCCAGCAGCTCTACAGGGGGCCGGAGGTGCTTGCAGTACTTC. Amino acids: CASSSTGGRRCLQYF.

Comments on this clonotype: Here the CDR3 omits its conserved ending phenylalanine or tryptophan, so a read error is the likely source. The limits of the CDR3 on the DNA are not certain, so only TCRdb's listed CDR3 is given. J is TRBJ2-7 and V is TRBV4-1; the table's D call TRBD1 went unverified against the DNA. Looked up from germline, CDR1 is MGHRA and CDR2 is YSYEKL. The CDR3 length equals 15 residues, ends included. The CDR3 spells CASSQWTGTAYERYL.

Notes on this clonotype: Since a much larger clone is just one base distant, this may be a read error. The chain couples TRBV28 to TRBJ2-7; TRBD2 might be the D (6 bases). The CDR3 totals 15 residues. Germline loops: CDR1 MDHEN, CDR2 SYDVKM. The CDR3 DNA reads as TGTGCCAGCTACCCGGGGGACGGGCGCTCCTACGAGCAGCACTTC. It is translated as CASYPGDGRSYEQHF.

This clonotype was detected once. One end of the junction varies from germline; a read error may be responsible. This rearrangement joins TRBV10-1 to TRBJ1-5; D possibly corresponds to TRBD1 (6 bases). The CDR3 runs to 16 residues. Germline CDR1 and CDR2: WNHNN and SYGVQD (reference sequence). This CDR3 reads CAPSGEGVRGNQPQHF. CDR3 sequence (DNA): TGCGCCCCCTCGGGAGAGGGGGTAAGAGGCAATCAGCCCCAGCACTTT.

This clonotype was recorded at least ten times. This CDR3 reads CASKPAPLAISTDTQYF. CDR3 nucleotide sequence: TGTGCCAGCAAGCCGGCCCCCCTAGCGATTAGCACAGATACGCAGTATTTT. V and J are TRBV5-5 and TRBJ2-3, with a tentative D call TRBD2 (6 bases). CDR1 and CDR2 (germline): SGHKS, YYEKEE (reference sequence). V was cut by 6 bases and J by 0 bases, with 20 bases left in between. The CDR3 has 17 residues.

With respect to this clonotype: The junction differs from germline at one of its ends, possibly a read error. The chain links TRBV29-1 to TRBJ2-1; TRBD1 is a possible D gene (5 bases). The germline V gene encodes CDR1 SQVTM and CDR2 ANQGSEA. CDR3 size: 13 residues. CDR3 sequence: CSVEKTVGNERFF. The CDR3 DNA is TGCAGCGTTGAAAAGACAGTAGGAAATGAGCGGTTCTTC.

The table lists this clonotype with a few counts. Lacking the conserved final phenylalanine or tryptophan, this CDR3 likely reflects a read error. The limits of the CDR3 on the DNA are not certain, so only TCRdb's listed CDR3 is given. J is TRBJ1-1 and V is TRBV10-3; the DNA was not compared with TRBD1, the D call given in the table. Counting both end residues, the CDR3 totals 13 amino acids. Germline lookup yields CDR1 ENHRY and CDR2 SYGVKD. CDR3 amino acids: CAISRTGDTEAFI.

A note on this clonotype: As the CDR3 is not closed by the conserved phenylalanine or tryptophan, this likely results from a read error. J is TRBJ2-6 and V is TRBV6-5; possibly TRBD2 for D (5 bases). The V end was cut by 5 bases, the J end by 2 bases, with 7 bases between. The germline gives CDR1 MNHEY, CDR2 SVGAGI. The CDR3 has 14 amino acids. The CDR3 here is CASSREAGANVLTL. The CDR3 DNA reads TGTGCCAGCAGTCGGGAAGCTGGGGCCAACGTCCTGACTCTC.

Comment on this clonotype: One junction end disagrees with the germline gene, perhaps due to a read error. For the CDR3, the DNA is TGTGCCGTCACAGAGGGGATGGGGACTGGAGCTTTCTTT. Protein sequence: CAVTEGMGTGAFF. J is TRBJ1-1 and V is TRBV10-3, with a tentative D call TRBD1 (5 bases). From germline, CDR1 is ENHRY and CDR2 SYGVKD. This CDR3 has 13 amino acids.

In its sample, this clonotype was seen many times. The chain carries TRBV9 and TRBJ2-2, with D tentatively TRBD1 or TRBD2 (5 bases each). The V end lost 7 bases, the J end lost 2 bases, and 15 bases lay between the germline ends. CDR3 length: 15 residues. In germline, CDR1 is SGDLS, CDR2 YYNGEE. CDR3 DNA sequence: TGTGCCAGCGGGGGTCCACAGGACAACACCGGGGAGCTGTTTTTT. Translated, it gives CASGGPQDNTGELFF.

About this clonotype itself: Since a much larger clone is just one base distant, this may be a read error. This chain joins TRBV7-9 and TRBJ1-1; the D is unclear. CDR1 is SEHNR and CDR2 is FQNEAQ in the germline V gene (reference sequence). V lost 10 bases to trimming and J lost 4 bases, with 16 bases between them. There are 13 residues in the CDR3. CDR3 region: CANSSLLVTEAFF. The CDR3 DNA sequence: TGTGCCAACAGTTCACTTTTGGTCACTGAAGCTTTCTTT. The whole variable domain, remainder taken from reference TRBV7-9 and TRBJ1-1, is DTGVSQNPRHKITKRGQNVTFRCDPISEHNRLYWYRQTLGQGPEFLTYFQNEAQLEKSRLLSDRFSAERPKGSFSTLEIQRTEQGDSAMYLCANSSLLVTEAFFGQGTRLTVV.

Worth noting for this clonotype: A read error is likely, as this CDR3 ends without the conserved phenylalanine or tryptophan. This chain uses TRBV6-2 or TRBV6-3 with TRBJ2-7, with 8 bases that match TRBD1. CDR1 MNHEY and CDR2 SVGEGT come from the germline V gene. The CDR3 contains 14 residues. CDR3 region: CTSSTSGGNREQYL. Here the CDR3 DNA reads TGTACCAGCAGCACATCAGGGGGCAATCGGGAGCAGTACCTC.

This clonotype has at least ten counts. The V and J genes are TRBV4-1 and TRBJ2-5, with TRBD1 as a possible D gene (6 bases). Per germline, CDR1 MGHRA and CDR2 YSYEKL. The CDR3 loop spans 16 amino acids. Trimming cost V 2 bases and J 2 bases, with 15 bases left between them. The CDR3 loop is CASSQTPGQTQETQYF. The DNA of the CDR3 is TGCGCCAGCAGCCAAACACCTGGACAGACTCAAGAGACCCAGTACTTC.

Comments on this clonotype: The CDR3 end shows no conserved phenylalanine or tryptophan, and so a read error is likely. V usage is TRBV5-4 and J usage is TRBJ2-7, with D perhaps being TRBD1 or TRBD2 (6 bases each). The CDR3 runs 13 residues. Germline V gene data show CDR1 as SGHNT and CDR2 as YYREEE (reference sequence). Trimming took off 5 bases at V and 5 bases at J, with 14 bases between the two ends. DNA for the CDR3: TGTGCCAGCAGTCTGGGGGGCGCAGACGAGCAGTACTTG. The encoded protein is CASSLGGADEQYL.